The 12 T cell receptor beta chains below come from one sample, sequenced in a study of regulatory T cells in long-lasting Graves disease. Arm-PCR with iRepertoire HTBI primers amplified the CDR3 regions for these TCR beta libraries. From the multiplex PCR reads, TCRdb called clonotypes with MiXCR, one entry per CDR3 protein. This table has about 380,000 distinct CDR3 sequences, roughly a sixth appearing once. Time point denoted: newly diagnosed GD, antithyroid drugs for less than 3 months. RNA extracted from PBMCs served as the sequencing template. The input for sequencing was peripheral blood mononuclear cells (PBMCs), taken at new diagnosis, from a patient treated with antithyroid drugs. Receptors were obtained from a female donor with Graves disease.

This clonotype was recorded many times. This chain links TRBV20-1 with TRBJ2-3; tentatively, D is TRBD2 (6 bases). The V gene lost 0 bases and the J gene lost 0 bases, with 16 bases spanning the gap. CDR3 length equals 17 residues. Per the germline V gene, CDR1 is DFQATT and CDR2 is SNEGSKA (reference sequence). CDR3 sequence: CSARDPGEVTSTDTQYF. Here the CDR3 DNA reads TGCAGTGCTAGAGACCCCGGGGAGGTAACTAGCACAGATACGCAGTATTTT.

This clonotype occurred many times. The chain employs TRBV15 and TRBJ1-5; 8 nucleotides align to TRBD1. V shed 1 base, J shed 8 bases, and the junction held 7 bases outside the gene matches. The CDR3 length is 15 residues. Germline CDR1 reads LNHNV; CDR2 reads YYDKDF (reference sequence). The CDR3 nucleotides read TGTGCCACCAGCAGAGGGATTGGGACAGGTGAGCCCCAGCATTTT. This gives the protein CATSRGIGTGEPQHF.

This clonotype was observed many times. The chain employs TRBV27 and TRBJ2-5; 7 nucleotides line up with TRBD1. V shed 8 bases and J 2 bases; nucleotides not matched to a gene: 11. Germline V lookup: CDR1 MNHEY, CDR2 SMNVEV (reference sequence). The CDR3 runs 15 residues. This CDR3 reads CASATTRGLQETQYF. The CDR3, as DNA: TGTGCCAGCGCCACGACCAGGGGGTTGCAAGAGACCCAGTACTTC.

The sample holds a few counts of this clonotype. This chain links TRBV12-3 or TRBV12-4 with TRBJ2-6, with 10 bases that match TRBD2. CDR3 size: 17 residues. V shed 5 bases and J 0 bases; nucleotides not matched to a gene: 4. This chain's CDR3 is CASSQREGLSGANVLTF. The CDR3 region has the DNA TGTGCCAGCAGTCAGCGGGAGGGCCTCTCTGGGGCCAACGTCCTGACTTTC.

Only a few counts were recorded for this clonotype. The rearrangement uses TRBV6-2 or TRBV6-3 and TRBJ2-3, with no clear D. Germline values: CDR1 MNHEY, CDR2 SVGEGT. The CDR3 contains 12 residues. With 5 bases removed from V and 6 bases from J, the gap between germline ends came to 9 bases. The CDR3 bases are TGTGCCAGCAGTGATTTGGGGGATACGCAGTATTTT. This sequence encodes CASSDLGDTQYF.

This clonotype has a count of ten or more. V is TRBV5-5 and J is TRBJ1-1; D gene unclear. CDR3 size: 11 residues. Germline V CDR1 and CDR2: SGHKS, YYEKEE (reference sequence). Trimming left V 2 bases short and J 8 bases short, with 7 bases between. DNA of the CDR3: TGTGCCAGCAGCTTTGGTAACGAAGCTTTCTTT. Translating it yields CASSFGNEAFF.

The chain joins TRBV30 to TRBJ2-7, with a weak D call TRBD2 (5 bases). The CDR3 is 12 amino acids. Looked up from germline, CDR1 is GTSNPN and CDR2 is SVGIG (reference sequence). V was cut by 2 bases and J by 5 bases, with 10 bases left in between. Written as DNA, the CDR3 is TGTGCCTGGAGTTACAACGGGAACGAGCAGTACTTC. Amino acids: CAWSYNGNEQYF.

The rearrangement joins TRBV6-9 to TRBJ2-3; 9 bases are shared with TRBD2. CDR3 size: 16 residues. J lost 2 bases, V lost 3 bases, and 6 bases had no gene match. Germline V lookup: CDR1 MNHGY, CDR2 SVAAGI. The CDR3 nucleotides are TGTGCCAGCAGTTACGGGCGGGGGGGGTACACAGATACGCAGTATTTT. Its translation: CASSYGRGGYTDTQYF.

In this sample, this clonotype turned up many times. This chain connects TRBV7-9 to TRBJ2-1; D unclear. Germline assignment: CDR1 SEHNR and CDR2 FQNEAQ (reference sequence). V was cut by 5 bases and J by 8 bases, with 7 bases left in between. This CDR3 region has 11 residues. The CDR3 region is CASSPAYEQFF. The CDR3 bases are TGTGCCAGCAGCCCCGCGTATGAGCAGTTCTTC.

Many counts were recorded for this clonotype. CDR3 region: CASSLDRMRGTRGYTF. The CDR3, as DNA: TGTGCCAGCAGCTTAGACCGCATGAGAGGGACCCGCGGCTACACCTTC. The chain uses TRBV7-2 and TRBJ1-2, with D maybe TRBD1 (5 bases). The germline V and J ends were trimmed by 1 base and 8 bases, with 20 bases remaining between them. CDR3 size: 16 residues. Germline-derived CDR1 and CDR2 are SGHTA and FQGNSA.

V and J are TRBV25-1 and TRBJ1-2, with unresolved D. With 4 bases removed from V and 2 bases from J, the gap between germline ends came to 8 bases. The length of the CDR3 is 13 residues. Germline V gives CDR1 MGHDK, CDR2 SYGVNS. The DNA for the CDR3 is TGTGCCAGCAGTGTGAGCTGGAACTATGGCTACACCTTC. Residues: CASSVSWNYGYTF.

For this clonotype: Possible read error: a much larger clone is one base away. The chain couples TRBV20-1 to TRBJ1-4; no reliable D call. Germline V lookup: CDR1 DFQATT, CDR2 SNEGSKA (reference sequence). Trimming pared 4 bases from V and 9 bases from J, leaving 12 bases between. The CDR3 totals 12 residues. Written as DNA, the CDR3 is TGCAGTGCTATAGTTTTCAATAAAAAACTGTTTTTT. Translated: CSAIVFNKKLFF.